One sample yielded the 9 T cell receptor beta chains listed below, sequenced in a study of blood T cell repertoires in COVID-19. Generated by immunoSEQ multiplex PCR, the TCRdb table keeps only in-frame clones and is missing some. Of fewer than 250,000 clones in the sample, 86% are singletons; the top ten hold around a tenth. Sequenced sample: peripheral blood. These receptor sequences come from a man in his fifties or sixties with COVID-19, enrolled during active disease.

The rearrangement uses TRBV24-1 and TRBJ1-3; the D is unclear. The CDR3 has 13 amino acids. Germline-derived CDR1 and CDR2 are KGHDR and SFDVKD. Trimming removed 1 base at V and 4 bases at J, with 4 bases between. CDR3 nucleotides: TGTGCCACCAGTGATTTCGGGGGAAACACCATATATTTT. Protein: CATSDFGGNTIYF.

This clone was seen a few times. This chain connects TRBV28 to TRBJ2-7, with a possible D match to TRBD1 (6 bases). From germline, CDR1 is MDHEN and CDR2 SYDVKM. V was pared by 5 bases and J by 0 bases, with 14 bases between. The CDR3 is 15 amino acids. CDR3 in amino acids: CASSLRQESSYEQYF. CDR3 nucleotides: TGTGCCAGCAGTCTAAGACAGGAAAGCTCCTACGAGCAGTACTTC.

This clone was counted a single time. The rearrangement joins TRBV6-5 to TRBJ2-2; unclear D gene. V was cut by 4 bases and J by 7 bases, with 16 bases left in between. CDR1 is MNHEY, CDR2 SVGAGI, per germline. The CDR3 extends over 15 amino acids. The CDR3 coding sequence is TGTGCCAGCAGTTTACGGTCGGTGGTAGACGGGGAGCTGTTTTTT. Its translation is CASSLRSVVDGELFF.

V usage is TRBV24-1 and J usage is TRBJ2-3; D is unresolved. This CDR3 spans 14 amino acids. The V gene's germline CDR1 is KGHDR and CDR2 SFDVKD. The V gene lost 5 bases and the J gene lost 5 bases, with 13 bases spanning the gap. The CDR3 DNA follows: TGTGCCACCAGTGTCCGCGGCTTGGTAGATACGCAGTATTTT. The encoded protein is CATSVRGLVDTQYF.

The genes are TRBV20-1 and TRBJ1-1; TRBD1 matches 8 bases. This CDR3 is 11 amino acids long. J lost 9 bases, V lost 6 bases, and 6 bases had no gene match. Looked up from germline, CDR1 is DFQATT and CDR2 is SNEGSKA (reference sequence). DNA for the CDR3: TGCAGTGCCAGCGGACAGGGTAAAGCTTTCTTT. This translates into CSASGQGKAFF.

This clone has more than one count but fewer than ten. The chain recombines TRBV2 with TRBJ2-3; tentative D call: TRBD2 (7 bases). The ends were cut back, 1 base at V and 2 bases at J, with 13 bases in the middle. Per germline, CDR1 SNHLY and CDR2 FYNNEI. This CDR3 is 16 amino acids long. The DNA for the CDR3 is TGTGCCAGCAGTGAAGTAGGCGGGGGCTACACAGATACGCAGTATTTT. Translating it yields CASSEVGGGYTDTQYF. The variable domain in full, with the rest retrieved from reference TRBV2 and TRBJ2-3, is EPEVTQTPSHQVTQMGQEVILRCVPISNHLYFYWYRQILGQKVEFLVSFYNNEISEKSEIFDDQFSVERPDGSNFTLKIRSTKLEDSAMYFCASSEVGGGYTDTQYFGPGTRLTVL.

The chain links TRBV19 to TRBJ1-1; 8 bases are a match to TRBD1. V was pared by 4 bases and J by 6 bases, with 7 bases of the junction left unmatched. From germline, CDR1 is LNHDA and CDR2 SQIVND (reference sequence). This CDR3 region has 14 residues. CDR3 sequence: CASSSTDRVPEAFF. Here the CDR3 DNA reads TGTGCCAGTAGTAGTACGGACAGGGTACCTGAAGCTTTCTTT.

J is TRBJ1-2 and V is TRBV15, with a possible D match to TRBD1 (6 bases). Germline V gives CDR1 LNHNV, CDR2 YYDKDF (reference sequence). The V end was cut by 4 bases, the J end by 4 bases, with 10 bases between. This CDR3 has 13 amino acids. The CDR3 DNA reads TGTGCCACCAGCAAGGACAGTACCTATGGCTACACCTTC. It yields the protein CATSKDSTYGYTF.

The chain is built from TRBV19 and TRBJ1-4, with 8 bases lining up with TRBD1. The CDR3 covers 16 residues. J lost 0 bases, V lost 5 bases, and 5 bases had no gene match. The V gene's germline CDR1 is LNHDA and CDR2 SQIVND (reference sequence). This CDR3 is CASSRGTGATNEKLFF. The CDR3 DNA follows: TGTGCCAGTAGTCGAGGGACAGGAGCAACTAATGAAAAACTGTTTTTT.